Listed below are T cell receptor beta chains from one sample, sequenced in a study of blood T cell repertoires in COVID-19. Generated by immunoSEQ multiplex PCR, the TCRdb table keeps only in-frame clones and is missing some. Here the sample spans fewer than 200,000 clones, about four fifths being singletons. The sample consisted of peripheral blood. These receptors came from an older man with active or convalescent COVID-19. Each CDR3 is given with its conserved first and last residue. Each record gives: J gene, clone size, D gene, V gene, CDR3 protein, CDR3 DNA. D genes are given only for firm matches. A row's size may be missing; if present it is once, few, many or a size class.

j_gene: TRBJ1-4; abundance: .; d_gene: .; v_gene: TRBV6-5; CDR3aa: CASRVGGSDEKLFF; CDR3nt: TGTGCCAGCAGAGTCGGGGGTAGCGATGAAAAACTGTTTTTT
j_gene: TRBJ1-1; abundance: .; d_gene: .; v_gene: TRBV12-3/TRBV12-4; CDR3aa: CASSGGGAEAFF; CDR3nt: TGTGCCAGCAGTGGAGGAGGGGCCGAAGCTTTCTTT
j_gene: TRBJ2-2; abundance: .; d_gene: .; v_gene: TRBV9; CDR3aa: CASSVGTIGTGELFF; CDR3nt: TGTGCCAGCAGCGTAGGGACTATCGGAACCGGGGAGCTGTTTTTT
j_gene: TRBJ2-3; abundance: .; d_gene: .; v_gene: TRBV5-1; CDR3aa: CASSGSGVRADTQYF; CDR3nt: TGCGCCAGCAGCGGGTCAGGGGTTAGGGCCGATACGCAGTATTTT
j_gene: TRBJ1-2; abundance: .; d_gene: .; v_gene: TRBV21-1; CDR3aa: CASSKTTAPHANYGYTF; CDR3nt: TGTGCCAGCAGCAAGACGACAGCTCCCCACGCTAACTATGGCTACACCTTC
j_gene: TRBJ2-5; abundance: .; d_gene: .; v_gene: TRBV7-9; CDR3aa: CASSERGSPPETQYF; CDR3nt: TGTGCCAGCAGCGAGAGGGGGAGTCCCCCCGAGACCCAGTACTTC
j_gene: TRBJ1-5; abundance: .; d_gene: .; v_gene: TRBV3-1/TRBV3-2; CDR3aa: CASSQSGGDQPQHF; CDR3nt: TGTGCCAGCAGCCAATCCGGCGGGGATCAGCCCCAGCATTTT
j_gene: TRBJ2-5; abundance: .; d_gene: TRBD2; v_gene: TRBV10-3; CDR3aa: CAIRGGADQETQYF; CDR3nt: TGTGCCATCAGGGGAGGGGCGGATCAAGAGACCCAGTACTTC
j_gene: TRBJ2-2; abundance: .; d_gene: TRBD1; v_gene: TRBV30; CDR3aa: CAWSAAAGGPPGELFF; CDR3nt: TGTGCCTGGAGTGCCGCGGCAGGGGGCCCTCCCGGGGAGCTGTTTTTT
j_gene: TRBJ1-2; abundance: few; d_gene: .; v_gene: TRBV5-4; CDR3aa: CASSHSGDNYGYTF; CDR3nt: TGTGCCAGCAGCCATTCAGGGGATAACTATGGCTACACCTTC
j_gene: TRBJ2-2; abundance: .; d_gene: .; v_gene: TRBV23-1; CDR3aa: CASRTRPSTGELFF; CDR3nt: TGCGCCAGCAGAACTAGGCCCAGCACCGGGGAGCTGTTTTTT
j_gene: TRBJ2-2; abundance: .; d_gene: TRBD1; v_gene: TRBV5-4; CDR3aa: CASTSGQGIRDTGELFF; CDR3nt: TGTGCCAGCACCTCGGGACAGGGGATCAGGGACACCGGGGAGCTGTTTTTT
j_gene: TRBJ2-1; abundance: once; d_gene: .; v_gene: TRBV7-2; CDR3aa: CASSLRDSYSYNEQFF; CDR3nt: TGTGCCAGCAGCTTACGGGACTCCTACTCCTACAATGAGCAGTTCTTC
j_gene: TRBJ1-5; abundance: few; d_gene: .; v_gene: TRBV18; CDR3aa: CASSPPGIINQPQHF; CDR3nt: TGTGCCAGCTCACCACCCGGTATCATCAATCAGCCCCAGCATTTT
j_gene: TRBJ2-5; abundance: .; d_gene: TRBD2; v_gene: TRBV5-1; CDR3aa: CASSLAGGPQETQYF; CDR3nt: TGCGCCAGCAGCTTAGCGGGGGGACCCCAAGAGACCCAGTACTTC
j_gene: TRBJ1-2; abundance: .; d_gene: .; v_gene: TRBV30; CDR3aa: CAWGGGYSTF; CDR3nt: TGTGCCTGGGGGGGAGGTTATTCCACCTTC
j_gene: TRBJ2-2; abundance: .; d_gene: TRBD2; v_gene: TRBV4-2; CDR3aa: CASSQAGGGTGELFF; CDR3nt: TGTGCCAGCAGCCAAGCGGGGGGGGGCACCGGGGAGCTGTTTTTT
j_gene: TRBJ1-5; abundance: .; d_gene: TRBD1; v_gene: TRBV18; CDR3aa: CASSQTGTGHQPQHF; CDR3nt: TGTGCCAGCTCTCAAACCGGGACAGGACATCAGCCCCAGCATTTT
j_gene: TRBJ2-6; abundance: .; d_gene: TRBD1; v_gene: TRBV6-2/TRBV6-3; CDR3aa: CASSGQGLFGANVLTF; CDR3nt: TGTGCCAGCAGTGGACAGGGACTCTTCGGGGCCAACGTCCTGACTTTC
j_gene: TRBJ1-6; abundance: .; d_gene: .; v_gene: TRBV4-1; CDR3aa: CASSQAEAGATSPLHF; CDR3nt: TGCGCCAGCAGCCAAGCGGAAGCAGGGGCAACTTCACCCCTCCACTTT
j_gene: TRBJ1-1; abundance: .; d_gene: TRBD1; v_gene: TRBV6-5; CDR3aa: CASSGQAAIGTEAFF; CDR3nt: TGTGCCAGCAGCGGACAGGCGGCAATCGGCACTGAAGCTTTCTTT
j_gene: TRBJ1-1; abundance: .; d_gene: .; v_gene: TRBV13; CDR3aa: CASSPRGGQNTEAFF; CDR3nt: TGTGCCAGCAGCCCGAGGGGAGGGCAAAACACTGAAGCTTTCTTT
j_gene: TRBJ1-5; abundance: .; d_gene: .; v_gene: TRBV6-5; CDR3aa: CASSVTANNNQPQHF; CDR3nt: TGTGCCAGCAGCGTGACAGCTAATAACAATCAGCCCCAGCATTTT
j_gene: TRBJ1-6; abundance: .; d_gene: .; v_gene: TRBV11-2; CDR3aa: CASSRQNNSPLHF; CDR3nt: TGTGCCAGCTCCCGCCAGAATAATTCACCCCTCCACTTT
j_gene: TRBJ1-1; abundance: .; d_gene: .; v_gene: TRBV21-1; CDR3aa: CASGDIVIFSEAFF; CDR3nt: TGTGCCAGCGGGGACATTGTAATTTTCTCTGAAGCTTTCTTT
j_gene: TRBJ1-6; abundance: few; d_gene: .; v_gene: TRBV27; CDR3aa: CASSSDWYNSPLHF; CDR3nt: TGTGCCAGCAGTTCTGACTGGTATAATTCACCCCTCCACTTT
j_gene: TRBJ1-1; abundance: .; d_gene: TRBD1; v_gene: TRBV19; CDR3aa: CASSYPGQASEAFF; CDR3nt: TGTGCCAGTAGTTACCCTGGACAGGCTTCTGAAGCTTTCTTT
j_gene: TRBJ2-7; abundance: .; d_gene: TRBD2; v_gene: TRBV28; CDR3aa: CASISTSGSGYEQYF; CDR3nt: TGTGCCAGCATTTCGACTAGCGGGAGTGGGTACGAGCAGTACTTC
j_gene: TRBJ1-2; abundance: once; d_gene: .; v_gene: TRBV6-5; CDR3aa: CASRPGLGGYGYTF; CDR3nt: TGTGCCAGCAGACCCGGACTCGGGGGCTATGGCTACACCTTC
j_gene: TRBJ2-3; abundance: .; d_gene: .; v_gene: TRBV3-1/TRBV3-2; CDR3aa: CASSQQGGRGDTQYF; CDR3nt: TGTGCCAGCAGCCAACAGGGGGGAAGGGGAGATACGCAGTATTTT
j_gene: TRBJ2-3; abundance: .; d_gene: TRBD1; v_gene: TRBV5-8; CDR3aa: CASSLERSGGLYF; CDR3nt: TGTGCCAGCAGCTTGGAGAGGTCAGGGGGCTTGTATTTT
j_gene: TRBJ2-7; abundance: few; d_gene: TRBD1; v_gene: TRBV24-1; CDR3aa: CATSGDRVPTDEQYF; CDR3nt: TGTGCCACCAGTGGGGACAGGGTCCCAACAGACGAGCAGTACTTC
j_gene: TRBJ1-5; abundance: .; d_gene: TRBD1; v_gene: TRBV12-3/TRBV12-4; CDR3aa: CASSQGAYQPQHF; CDR3nt: TGTGCCAGCAGCCAGGGGGCCTATCAGCCCCAGCATTTT
j_gene: TRBJ1-6; abundance: .; d_gene: .; v_gene: TRBV19; CDR3aa: CASSRPNGDSPLHF; CDR3nt: TGTGCCAGTAGTCGACCCAACGGAGATTCACCCCTCCACTTT
j_gene: TRBJ2-2; abundance: .; d_gene: TRBD1; v_gene: TRBV24-1; CDR3aa: CATSDPGQGAGELFF; CDR3nt: TGTGCCACCAGTGATCCCGGACAGGGGGCCGGGGAGCTGTTTTTT
j_gene: TRBJ2-3; abundance: .; d_gene: .; v_gene: TRBV9; CDR3aa: CASSAPTRATDTQYF; CDR3nt: TGTGCCAGCAGCGCACCGACGCGGGCAACAGATACGCAGTATTTT
j_gene: TRBJ1-4; abundance: .; d_gene: TRBD1; v_gene: TRBV19; CDR3aa: CASSDGTATNEKLFF; CDR3nt: TGTGCCAGTAGTGACGGGACAGCAACTAATGAAAAACTGTTTTTT
j_gene: TRBJ1-3; abundance: .; d_gene: .; v_gene: TRBV29-1; CDR3aa: CSVMTGPGNTIYF; CDR3nt: TGCAGCGTTATGACAGGCCCTGGAAACACCATATATTTT
j_gene: TRBJ1-2; abundance: .; d_gene: TRBD1; v_gene: TRBV5-1; CDR3aa: CASSPGQENYGYTF; CDR3nt: TGCGCCAGCAGCCCGGGACAGGAAAACTATGGCTACACCTTC
j_gene: TRBJ2-7; abundance: .; d_gene: TRBD2; v_gene: TRBV18; CDR3aa: CASSRGPSGGTSSYEQYF; CDR3nt: TGTGCCAGCTCACGGGGACCTAGCGGGGGGACTTCGTCCTACGAGCAGTACTTC
j_gene: TRBJ2-7; abundance: few; d_gene: TRBD1; v_gene: TRBV6-7; CDR3aa: CASSYSTTVIRDRVLYEQYF; CDR3nt: TGTGCCAGCAGTTACTCGACTACTGTAATCCGGGACAGGGTCCTCTACGAGCAGTACTTC
j_gene: TRBJ2-1; abundance: .; d_gene: TRBD2; v_gene: TRBV5-1; CDR3aa: CASSYTASGGYNEQFF; CDR3nt: TGCGCCAGCAGCTATACTGCTAGCGGGGGCTACAATGAGCAGTTCTTC
j_gene: TRBJ2-4; abundance: .; d_gene: .; v_gene: TRBV3-1/TRBV3-2; CDR3aa: CASSQGWGRWAKNIQYF; CDR3nt: TGTGCCAGCAGCCAGGGTTGGGGGCGCTGGGCCAAAAACATTCAGTACTTC
j_gene: TRBJ1-1; abundance: .; d_gene: .; v_gene: TRBV28; CDR3aa: CASTEQGFSAEAFF; CDR3nt: TGTGCCAGCACCGAACAGGGTTTTTCGGCTGAAGCTTTCTTT
j_gene: TRBJ1-1; abundance: .; d_gene: .; v_gene: TRBV5-1; CDR3aa: CASSLGQVLNTEAFF; CDR3nt: TGCGCCAGCAGCTTGGGACAGGTGTTGAACACTGAAGCTTTCTTT